These 14 T cell receptor beta chains were all obtained from the same sample, sequenced in a study of cytomegalovirus exposure and HLA in healthy donors. Researchers ran the PCR with 60 Vbeta and 13 Jbeta primers. Clones were read by immunoSEQ multiplex PCR, and TCRdb kept only the in-frame ones, dropping some. Here the sample spans some 190,000 clones, 76% being singletons. Sequenced material: PBMCs. These TCRs come from a woman aged 25 to 39 in good health and CMV-seropositive.

The J gene is TRBJ2-5, the V gene TRBV29-1, with a possible D match to TRBD1 (5 bases). The J call could be wrong; TRBJ2-7 is a better fit for the DNA end. Germline CDR1 SQVTM, CDR2 ANQGSEA. The CDR3 has 16 residues. The CDR3 nucleotides are TGCAGCGTTGGGGGCCAGAAGGGGCAGGGATCCTACGAGCAGTACTTC. Its translation: CSVGGQKGQGSYEQYF.

This chain joins TRBV28 and TRBJ1-5; D gene ambiguous. Trimming pared 7 bases from V and 5 bases from J, leaving 12 bases between. Germline CDR1 and CDR2: MDHEN and SYDVKM. The CDR3 length is 13 residues. The chain's CDR3 is CASTHGVDQPQHF. The CDR3 bases are TGTGCCAGCACTCACGGGGTGGATCAGCCCCAGCATTTT. Full variable domain (outside the CDR3, taken from reference TRBV28 and TRBJ1-5): DVKVTQSSRYLVKRTGEKVFLECVQDMDHENMFWYRQDPGLGLRLIYFSYDVKMKEKGDIPEGYSVSREKKERFSLILESASTNQTSMYLCASTHGVDQPQHFGDGTRLSIL.

The chain joins TRBV6-5 to TRBJ2-3; 7 bases are shared with TRBD2. In germline, CDR1 is MNHEY, CDR2 SVGAGI. V dropped 5 bases and J dropped 3; count of bases not matched to a gene: 5. The CDR3 is made up of 14 amino acids. The CDR3 here is CASSRRGTTDTQYF. For the CDR3, the DNA is TGTGCCAGCAGTCGGCGGGGGACGACAGATACGCAGTATTTT.

Here the CDR3 reads CASSLSGDNTEAFF. CDR3 coding DNA: TGTGCCAGCAGTTTATCAGGGGATAACACTGAAGCTTTCTTT. V and J are TRBV28 and TRBJ1-1, with a weak D call TRBD1 (6 bases). V lost 1 base and J lost 2, with 8 bases in between. This CDR3 region has 14 residues. Per the germline V gene, CDR1 is MDHEN and CDR2 is SYDVKM.

The rearrangement links TRBV7-2 to TRBJ1-6; 9 bases match TRBD1. Germline assignment: CDR1 SGHTA and CDR2 FQGNSA. V lost 3 bases to trimming and J lost 1 base; unmatched junction nucleotides: 7. The CDR3 is 18 residues long. The chain's CDR3 is CASSFNMDRGSYNSPLHF. The CDR3 nucleotides read TGTGCCAGCAGCTTCAACATGGACAGGGGATCCTATAATTCACCCCTCCACTTT.

The chain carries TRBV11-3 and TRBJ2-1; TRBD2 agrees at 15 bases. Looked up from germline, CDR1 is SGHNT and CDR2 is YENEEA. J lost 9 bases, V lost 3 bases, and 6 bases had no gene match. CDR3 length: 16 residues. CDR3 coding DNA: TGTGCCAGCAGCTTGGGACTAGCGGGGGGAGGGGGTGAGCAGTTCTTC. It encodes CASSLGLAGGGGEQFF.

V gene TRBV5-1 combines with J gene TRBJ2-3; TRBD2 matches at 8 bases. The J segment lost 3 bases and the V segment lost 7 bases, leaving 7 bases of the junction unmatched. Germline V gene lookup returns CDR1 SGHRS and CDR2 YFSETQ. The length of the CDR3 is 14 residues. The CDR3 nucleotides are TGCGCCAGCCGTCCGGGACTAGGGACAGATACGCAGTATTTT. Protein product: CASRPGLGTDTQYF. Looking up the rest from reference TRBV5-1 and TRBJ2-3 gives the full variable domain: KAGVTQTPRYLIKTRGQQVTLSCSPISGHRSVSWYQQTPGQGLQFLFEYFSETQRNKGNFPGRFSGRQFSNSRSEMNVSTLELGDSALYLCASRPGLGTDTQYFGPGTRLTVL.

In its sample, this clone was seen once. The chain carries TRBV4-1 and TRBJ2-5; 8 bases align to TRBD1. Germline V gene sequence: CDR1 MGHRA, CDR2 YSYEKL. Trimming cost V 2 bases and J 4 bases; bases outside gene matches: 6. This CDR3 has 15 residues. The CDR3 nucleotides are TGCGCCAGCAGCCAAATAGGACAGGGCGCAGAGACCCAGTACTTC. It is translated as CASSQIGQGAETQYF.

There are a few counts of this clone. The rearrangement links TRBV27 to TRBJ1-4, with 7 positions matching TRBD1. With 7 bases clipped from V and 3 bases from J, the junction kept 5 bases outside the gene matches. CDR3 length equals 14 residues. Germline V lookup: CDR1 MNHEY, CDR2 SMNVEV (reference sequence). Written as DNA, the CDR3 is TGTGCCAGCAAAGCCGGGACAGCTAATGAAAAACTGTTTTTT. Protein product: CASKAGTANEKLFF. The whole variable domain, remainder taken from reference TRBV27 and TRBJ1-4, is EAQVTQNPRYLITVTGKKLTVTCSQNMNHEYMSWYRQDPGLGLRQIYYSMNVEVTDKGDVPEGYKVSRKEKRNFPLILESPSPNQTSLYFCASKAGTANEKLFFGSGTQLSVL.

In DNA, the CDR3 is TGTGCCAGCAGGATGACCGGGACAGGGGCAGCGGGTGAGCAGTACTTC. The encoded protein is CASRMTGTGAAGEQYF. The chain is built from TRBV5-4 and TRBJ2-7; 10 nucleotides align to TRBD1. This CDR3 contains 16 residues. Trimming cost V 5 bases and J 7 bases; bases outside gene matches: 15. In germline, CDR1 is SGHNT, CDR2 YYREEE (reference sequence).

The chain couples TRBV6-1 to TRBJ1-5, with a tentative D call TRBD1 (5 bases). CDR1 MNHNS and CDR2 SASEGT come from the germline V gene. The CDR3 sequence is 13 residues long. Trimming cost V 3 bases and J 8 bases, with 11 bases left between them. Written as DNA, the CDR3 is TGTGCCAGCAGTGACTGGCAGGGAAAGCCCCAGCATTTT. Translating gives CASSDWQGKPQHF.

V is TRBV4-3 and J is TRBJ1-4; maybe TRBD1 (5 bases). Germline CDR1 reads LGHNA; CDR2 reads YSLEER. This CDR3 has 18 amino acids. Trimming stripped 0 bases from V and 6 bases from J, with 20 bases between. CDR3 nucleotide sequence: TGCGCCAGCAGCCAAGATTCGGGAGGGTTCAGGGAGTATGAAAAACTGTTTTTT. It specifies CASSQDSGGFREYEKLFF.

V is TRBV7-9 and J is TRBJ2-3; D unresolved. Trimming removed 5 bases from V and 4 bases from J, with 13 bases in between. CDR1 is SEHNR and CDR2 is FQNEAQ in the germline V gene (reference sequence). The CDR3 runs to 14 residues. The CDR3 region is CASSPDIYSDTQYF. CDR3 nucleotides: TGTGCCAGCAGCCCCGACATATACTCAGATACGCAGTATTTT.

This clone was observed a few times. At the DNA level, this CDR3 is encoded by other sequences in the same sample as well. The rearrangement joins TRBV7-9 to TRBJ2-7, with D maybe TRBD2 (5 bases). The CDR3 contains 14 residues. The V end was cut by 0 bases, the J end by 3 bases, with 9 bases between. Looked up from germline, CDR1 is SEHNR and CDR2 is FQNEAQ (reference sequence). CDR3: CASSLAGEYYEQYF. The CDR3 region has the DNA TGTGCCAGCAGCTTAGCGGGAGAATACTACGAGCAGTACTTC. Drawing the rest from reference TRBV7-9 and TRBJ2-7, the complete variable domain is DTGVSQNPRHKITKRGQNVTFRCDPISEHNRLYWYRQTLGQGPEFLTYFQNEAQLEKSRLLSDRFSAERPKGSFSTLEIQRTEQGDSAMYLCASSLAGEYYEQYFGPGTRLTVT.